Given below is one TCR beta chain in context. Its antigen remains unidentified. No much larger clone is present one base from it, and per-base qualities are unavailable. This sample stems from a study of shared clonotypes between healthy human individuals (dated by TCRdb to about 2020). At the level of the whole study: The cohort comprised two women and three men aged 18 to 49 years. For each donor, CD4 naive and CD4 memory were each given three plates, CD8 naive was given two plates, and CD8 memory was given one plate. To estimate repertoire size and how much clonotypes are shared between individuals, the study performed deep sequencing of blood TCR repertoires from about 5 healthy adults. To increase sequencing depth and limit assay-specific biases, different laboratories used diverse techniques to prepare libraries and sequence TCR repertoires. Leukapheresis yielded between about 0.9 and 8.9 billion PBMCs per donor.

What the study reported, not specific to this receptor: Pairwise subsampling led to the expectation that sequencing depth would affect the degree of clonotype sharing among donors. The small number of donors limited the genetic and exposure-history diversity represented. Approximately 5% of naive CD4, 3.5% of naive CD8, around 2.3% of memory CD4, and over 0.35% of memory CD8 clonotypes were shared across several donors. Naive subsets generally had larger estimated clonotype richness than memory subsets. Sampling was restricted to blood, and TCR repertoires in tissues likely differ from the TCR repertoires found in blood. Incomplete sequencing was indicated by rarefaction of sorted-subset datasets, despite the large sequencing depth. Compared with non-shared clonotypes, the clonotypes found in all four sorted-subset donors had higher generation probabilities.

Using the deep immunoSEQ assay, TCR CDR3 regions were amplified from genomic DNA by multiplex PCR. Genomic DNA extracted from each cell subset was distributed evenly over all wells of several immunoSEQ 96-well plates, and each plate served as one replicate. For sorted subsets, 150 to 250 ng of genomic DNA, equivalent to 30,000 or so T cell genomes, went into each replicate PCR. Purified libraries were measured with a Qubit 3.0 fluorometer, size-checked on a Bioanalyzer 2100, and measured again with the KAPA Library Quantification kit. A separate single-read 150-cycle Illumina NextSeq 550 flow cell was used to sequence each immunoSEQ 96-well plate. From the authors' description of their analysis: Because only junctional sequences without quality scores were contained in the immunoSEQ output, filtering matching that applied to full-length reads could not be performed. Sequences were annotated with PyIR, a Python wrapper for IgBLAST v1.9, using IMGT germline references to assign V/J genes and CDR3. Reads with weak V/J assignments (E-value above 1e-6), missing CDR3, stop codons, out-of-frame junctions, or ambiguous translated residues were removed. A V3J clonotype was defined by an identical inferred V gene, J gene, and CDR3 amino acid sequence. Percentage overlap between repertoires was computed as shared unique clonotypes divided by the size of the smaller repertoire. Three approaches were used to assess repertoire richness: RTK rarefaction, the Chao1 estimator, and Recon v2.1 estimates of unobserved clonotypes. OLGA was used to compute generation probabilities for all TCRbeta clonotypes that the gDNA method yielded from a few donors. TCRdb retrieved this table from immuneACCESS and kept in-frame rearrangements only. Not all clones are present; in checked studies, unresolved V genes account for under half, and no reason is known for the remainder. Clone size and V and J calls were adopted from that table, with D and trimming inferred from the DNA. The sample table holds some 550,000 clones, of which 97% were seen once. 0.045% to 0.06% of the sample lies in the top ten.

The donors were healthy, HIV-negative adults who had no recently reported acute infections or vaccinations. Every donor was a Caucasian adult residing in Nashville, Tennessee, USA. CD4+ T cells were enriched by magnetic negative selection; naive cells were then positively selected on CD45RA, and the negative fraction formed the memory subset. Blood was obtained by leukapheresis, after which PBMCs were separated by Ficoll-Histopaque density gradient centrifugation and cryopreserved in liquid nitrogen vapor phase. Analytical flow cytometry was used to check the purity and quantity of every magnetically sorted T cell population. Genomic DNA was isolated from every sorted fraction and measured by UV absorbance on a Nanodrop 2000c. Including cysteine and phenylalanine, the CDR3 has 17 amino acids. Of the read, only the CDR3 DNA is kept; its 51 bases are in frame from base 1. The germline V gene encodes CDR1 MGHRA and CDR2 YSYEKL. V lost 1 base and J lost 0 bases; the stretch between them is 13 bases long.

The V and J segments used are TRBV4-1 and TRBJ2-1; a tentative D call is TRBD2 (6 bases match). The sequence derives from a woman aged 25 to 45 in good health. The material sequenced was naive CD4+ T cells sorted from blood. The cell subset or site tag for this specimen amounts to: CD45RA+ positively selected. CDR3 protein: CASSQAPSASSYNEQFF. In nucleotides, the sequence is TGCGCCAGCAGCCAAGCGCCTAGCGCTAGCTCCTACAATGAGCAGTTCTTC.